Listed here are 32 T cell receptor beta chains from one sample, sequenced in a study of OX40 agonist ivuxolimab in advanced cancers. Measured with immunoSEQ multiplex PCR; TCRdb has only the in-frame clones, and not every one. There are 40,000 to 65,000 clones in the sample; roughly 88% occur only once, and approximately 1.6% lies in the top ten. This specimen was CD4+ or CD8+ T cells sorted from blood, taken in a trial of the OX40 agonist ivuxolimab. These receptors came from an adult with an advanced solid tumor such as melanoma, head and neck, liver or kidney cancer.

The gene calls are TRBV5-1 and TRBJ1-2; a possible D gene is TRBD1 (5 bases). Per the germline V gene, CDR1 is SGHRS and CDR2 is YFSETQ. The CDR3 sequence is 14 residues long. V shed 0 bases and J shed 5 bases, with 11 bases lying between them. The CDR3 sequence is CASSLALEGYGYTF. The CDR3 nucleotides read TGCGCCAGCAGCTTGGCCTTGGAGGGGTATGGCTACACCTTC. Together with reference TRBV5-1 and TRBJ1-2, the CDR3 gives the full variable domain: KAGVTQTPRYLIKTRGQQVTLSCSPISGHRSVSWYQQTPGQGLQFLFEYFSETQRNKGNFPGRFSGRQFSNSRSEMNVSTLELGDSALYLCASSLALEGYGYTFGSGTRLTVV.

The V gene is TRBV5-1, the J gene TRBJ1-4; D not certain. The V gene's germline CDR1 is SGHRS and CDR2 YFSETQ. This CDR3 spans 14 amino acids. The V end lost 5 bases, the J end lost 0 bases, and 8 bases lay between the germline ends. CDR3 bases: TGCGCCAGCAGGGGCGGCGCAACTAATGAAAAACTGTTTTTT. It encodes CASRGGATNEKLFF.

The CDR3 nucleotides read TGTGCCAGCAGTGAAGCCCGACCTACAACTAATGAAAAACTGTTTTTT. This gives the protein CASSEARPTTNEKLFF. J is TRBJ1-4 and V is TRBV2; D not resolved. The CDR3 has 16 residues. V was shortened by 0 bases and J by 0 bases, with 8 bases between the two germline ends. Per germline, CDR1 SNHLY and CDR2 FYNNEI.

This chain connects TRBV6-4 to TRBJ2-3; D may match TRBD1 or TRBD2 (5 bases each). Between the trimmed V and J ends, which lost 8 bases and 1 base, there was a span of 13 bases. Germline assignment: CDR1 MRHNA and CDR2 SNTAGT. This CDR3 spans 14 amino acids. The CDR3 reads CASSGQGGTDTQYF. DNA of the CDR3: TGTGCCAGCTCGGGGCAGGGTGGCACAGATACGCAGTATTTT.

The CDR3 DNA reads as TGTGCCAGCAGTGATCCAGGGCTGACCTACGAGCAGTACTTC. It codes for CASSDPGLTYEQYF. The chain couples TRBV6-1 to TRBJ2-7, with a weak D call TRBD1 (5 bases). The CDR3 consists of 14 residues. V was trimmed by 3 bases and J by 2 bases, leaving 11 bases between them. Germline CDR1 reads MNHNS; CDR2 reads SASEGT.

The count of this clone is one. The chain joins TRBV5-5 to TRBJ2-1; D not resolved. CDR1 is SGHKS, CDR2 YYEKEE, per germline (reference sequence). The V and J ends lost 0 bases and 6 bases respectively, with 13 bases between them. The CDR3 runs 15 residues. The CDR3 protein is CASSLGTAPSNEQFF. The CDR3 DNA follows: TGTGCCAGCAGCTTGGGTACAGCTCCCTCCAATGAGCAGTTCTTC.

The V call is TRBV11-3, the J call TRBJ2-1; 8 positions match TRBD1. V lost 4 bases and J lost 4; bases outside the gene matches: 9. The germline CDR1 and CDR2 sequences are SGHNT and YENEEA. This CDR3 is 16 amino acids long. The CDR3 region is CASSSGPGGAYNEQFF. CDR3 bases: TGTGCCAGCAGCTCGGGTCCAGGGGGCGCATACAATGAGCAGTTCTTC.

V and J are TRBV5-1 and TRBJ1-3; D is possibly TRBD1 (5 bases). V was shortened by 4 bases and J by 0 bases, with 11 bases between the two germline ends. CDR1 SGHRS and CDR2 YFSETQ come from the germline V gene. The CDR3 runs 15 residues. For the CDR3, the DNA is TGCGCCAGCAGCCGGGGACCGAGCTCTGGAAACACCATATATTTT. Translating gives CASSRGPSSGNTIYF.

This sequence joins TRBV21-1 and TRBJ2-7; the table assigns TRBD1, which was not confirmed against the DNA. TRBV21-1 is assigned pseudogene status. The CDR3 loop spans 14 amino acids. The CDR3 DNA is TGTGCCAGCAGCGAGTCCGGGACAGGGTTTGAGCAGTACTTC. It encodes CASSESGTGFEQYF.

The chain combines TRBV30 with TRBJ1-2; 7 nucleotides line up with TRBD1. Germline V gene data show CDR1 as GTSNPN and CDR2 as SVGIG (reference sequence). The CDR3 loop spans 16 amino acids. V was pared by 2 bases and J by 5 bases, with 14 bases of the junction left unmatched. CDR3 in amino acids: CAWSSPQGQTYYGYTF. CDR3 DNA: TGTGCCTGGAGTTCCCCGCAGGGACAGACCTATTATGGCTACACCTTC. The whole variable domain, filled in from reference TRBV30 and TRBJ1-2, reads SQTIHQWPATLVQPVGSPLSLECTVEGTSNPNLYWYRQAAGRGLQLLFYSVGIGQISSEVPQNLSASRPQDRQFILSSKKLLLSDSGFYLCAWSSPQGQTYYGYTFGSGTRLTVV.

This sequence joins TRBV6-5 and TRBJ2-7; 7 bases align to TRBD1. Germline trimming cut 6 bases from V and 1 base from J; bases unmatched to any gene: 3. The CDR3 length is 13 residues. Germline loops: CDR1 MNHEY, CDR2 SVGAGI. The CDR3 DNA follows: TGTGCCAGCAGCGACAGGGCTTCCTACGAGCAGTACTTC. It encodes CASSDRASYEQYF.

This rearrangement joins TRBV4-2 to TRBJ2-4; D call uncertain. Trimming shortened V by 0 bases and J by 6 bases, and 12 bases separated the two germline ends. The CDR3 runs 15 residues. Germline V gene lookup returns CDR1 LGHNA and CDR2 YNFKEQ. For the CDR3, the DNA is TGTGCCAGCAGCCAAGACAAGTGGCCATCAAACATTCAGTACTTC. This codes for CASSQDKWPSNIQYF.

This clone came up a few times. The chain recombines TRBV9 with TRBJ2-2; D gene unclear. Germline V gene lookup returns CDR1 SGDLS and CDR2 YYNGEE. The CDR3 extends over 13 amino acids. V gave up 3 bases and J gave up 1 base, with 4 bases separating them. The DNA of the CDR3 is TGTGCCAGCAGCGACAGGAACACCGGGGAGCTGTTTTTT. Amino acid sequence: CASSDRNTGELFF. The entire variable domain, with the rest obtained from reference TRBV9 and TRBJ2-2, is as follows: DSGVTQTPKHLITATGQRVTLRCSPRSGDLSVYWYQQSLDQGLQFLIQYYNGEERAKGNILERFSAQQFPDLHSELNLSSLELGDSALYFCASSDRNTGELFFGEGSRLTVL.

This clone is medium-sized within its sample. J is TRBJ2-7 and V is TRBV18; no clear D gene. The germline CDR1 and CDR2 sequences are KGHSH and LQKENI. The CDR3 runs 14 residues. Trimming took off 0 bases at V and 0 bases at J, with 6 bases between the two ends. Here the CDR3 reads CASSPPESSYEQYF. Written as DNA, the CDR3 is TGTGCCAGCTCACCACCGGAAAGCTCCTACGAGCAGTACTTC.

V and J are TRBV19 and TRBJ2-4; TRBD2 is a possible D gene (6 bases). Germline assignment: CDR1 LNHDA and CDR2 SQIVND (reference sequence). The CDR3 loop spans 16 amino acids. With 0 bases removed from V and 5 bases from J, the gap between germline ends came to 14 bases. The CDR3 DNA reads as TGTGCCAGTAGTATAGATGGAGGGGCGAGACAAAACATTCAGTACTTC. It specifies CASSIDGGARQNIQYF.

This clone was detected only a few times. The V gene is TRBV5-1, the J gene TRBJ2-5; maybe TRBD1 (6 bases). The CDR3 extends over 13 amino acids. The germline V gene encodes CDR1 SGHRS and CDR2 YFSETQ. V dropped 4 bases and J dropped 5 bases, with 12 bases sitting between them. This CDR3 reads CASSLRGWETQYF. The CDR3 nucleotides read TGCGCCAGCAGCCTCAGGGGTTGGGAGACCCAGTACTTC.

V gene TRBV6-5 combines with J gene TRBJ1-2; unclear D gene. V was pared by 0 bases and J by 5 bases, with 13 bases between. The CDR3 runs 15 residues. CDR1 MNHEY and CDR2 SVGAGI come from the germline V gene. The CDR3 sequence is CASSYSRGNPYGYTF. In DNA form, the CDR3 reads TGTGCCAGCAGTTACTCGCGAGGGAACCCGTATGGCTACACCTTC.

The chain couples TRBV19 to TRBJ2-3, with TRBD2 identical over 13 bases. Germline CDR1 LNHDA, CDR2 SQIVND (reference sequence). Losses at the gene ends were 8 bases for V and 2 bases for J; bases not matched to a gene: 4. The CDR3 runs to 15 residues. The CDR3, as DNA: TGTGCCAGTCGGACTAGCGGGGGATTCACAGATACGCAGTATTTT. Translating gives CASRTSGGFTDTQYF.

CDR3 in DNA: TGCAGCGCAGACGGACAGGGGAATGAGCAGTTCTTC. This translates into CSADGQGNEQFF. The chain uses TRBV29-1 and TRBJ2-1; 9 bases agree with TRBD1. The trim removed 7 bases at V and 7 bases at J, leaving 5 bases unmatched. Germline-derived CDR1 and CDR2 are SQVTM and ANQGSEA. The CDR3 covers 12 residues.

The V gene is TRBV7-2, the J gene TRBJ2-5, with 9 bases matching TRBD1. Germline values: CDR1 SGHTA, CDR2 FQGNSA. This CDR3 comprises 14 residues. With V trimmed by 5 bases and J by 11 bases, 12 bases remained unmatched. The CDR3 protein is CASSPPGTGTKQYF. CDR3 DNA: TGTGCCAGCAGCCCCCCCGGGACAGGGACGAAGCAGTACTTC.

This clone came up once. The V call is TRBV28, the J call TRBJ1-2; D unresolved. The CDR3 contains 13 residues. Trimming took off 5 bases at V and 4 bases at J, with 11 bases between the two ends. Germline lookup yields CDR1 MDHEN and CDR2 SYDVKM. The CDR3 spells CASSRPELYGYTF. In DNA form, the CDR3 reads TGTGCCAGCAGTCGACCGGAACTCTATGGCTACACCTTC.

The chain joins TRBV21-1 to TRBJ1-5. TRBV21-1 is assigned pseudogene status. CDR3 length: 16 residues. The CDR3 loop is CASSPGGPDSNQPQHF. The CDR3 DNA reads TGTGCCAGCAGCCCCGGGGGTCCCGATAGCAATCAGCCCCAGCATTTT.

The CDR3 here is CAGSHSGNTIYF. CDR3 nucleotide sequence: TGTGCCGGATCTCACTCTGGAAACACCATATATTTT. The genes are TRBV30 and TRBJ1-3; D remains unclear. The germline V gene encodes CDR1 GTSNPN and CDR2 SVGIG (reference sequence). Trimming took 8 bases from V and 0 from J, leaving 8 bases between them. The CDR3 covers 12 residues.

The chain joins TRBV19 to TRBJ1-5; D remains ambiguous. V was cut by 1 base and J by 2 bases, with 15 bases left in between. The CDR3 covers 17 residues. Germline V lookup: CDR1 LNHDA, CDR2 SQIVND (reference sequence). CDR3 residues: CASSIALPGYRNQPQHF. CDR3 sequence (DNA): TGTGCCAGTAGTATAGCCCTGCCGGGTTATCGCAATCAGCCCCAGCATTTT.

The chain employs TRBV4-1 and TRBJ2-2, with 11 bases identical to TRBD1. Germline V gene lookup returns CDR1 MGHRA and CDR2 YSYEKL. V dropped 5 bases and J dropped 6; count of bases not matched to a gene: 5. This CDR3 contains 15 residues. The DNA for the CDR3 is TGCGCCAGCAGCGGTCGGACAGGGGGCTCCGGGGAGCTGTTTTTT. Residues: CASSGRTGGSGELFF.

This clone has a handful of counts. This rearrangement joins TRBV11-3 to TRBJ1-1; D is unclear. Per germline, CDR1 SGHNT and CDR2 YENEEA. V was trimmed by 4 bases and J by 1 base, leaving 7 bases between them. The CDR3 is 13 residues long. CDR3 in amino acids: CASSSQANTEAFF. In DNA form, the CDR3 reads TGTGCCAGCAGCTCTCAGGCGAACACTGAAGCTTTCTTT.

The chain has TRBV19 and TRBJ1-5; TRBD1 matches at 8 bases. Trimming took 5 bases from V and 0 from J; bases not matched to a gene: 3. This CDR3 comprises 15 residues. Germline CDR1 LNHDA, CDR2 SQIVND (reference sequence). CDR3 loop: CASSLTGDSNQPQHF. The CDR3, as DNA: TGTGCCAGTAGTCTGACAGGGGATAGCAATCAGCCCCAGCATTTT. Together with reference TRBV19 and TRBJ1-5, the CDR3 gives the full variable domain: DGGITQSPKYLFRKEGQNVTLSCEQNLNHDAMYWYRQDPGQGLRLIYYSQIVNDFQKGDIAEGYSVSREKKESFPLTVTSAQKNPTAFYLCASSLTGDSNQPQHFGDGTRLSIL.

The CDR3 reads CASSYSNGAETEAFF. CDR3 DNA: TGTGCCAGCAGTTACTCGAACGGGGCTGAAACTGAAGCTTTCTTT. The chain couples TRBV6-6 to TRBJ1-1; D might be TRBD1 (5 bases). Germline CDR1 MNHNY, CDR2 SVGAGI (reference sequence). This CDR3 comprises 15 residues. V lost 0 bases and J lost 5, with 13 bases in between.

The CDR3 here is CASSLFSSGLPSSYNEQFF. The DNA of the CDR3 is TGTGCCAGCAGCTTATTTTCTAGTGGGCTTCCCAGCTCCTACAATGAGCAGTTCTTC. The rearrangement links TRBV7-3 to TRBJ2-1; D call uncertain. The V gene's germline CDR1 is SGHTA and CDR2 FQGTGA. The CDR3 is 19 amino acids. The V and J ends lost 2 bases and 0 bases respectively, with 20 bases between them.

The J gene is TRBJ1-3, the V gene TRBV7-9; D is possibly TRBD1 (6 bases). V was pared by 5 bases and J by 0 bases, with 8 bases between. The CDR3 runs 14 residues. Germline assignment: CDR1 SEHNR and CDR2 FQNEAQ (reference sequence). In DNA form, the CDR3 reads TGTGCCAGCAGCGAACAGGGCTCTGGAAACACCATATATTTT. It codes for CASSEQGSGNTIYF.

V usage is TRBV5-6 and J usage is TRBJ1-2; a weak D match, TRBD1 (6 bases). The CDR3 is 14 amino acids. Germline V gene sequence: CDR1 SGHDT, CDR2 YYEEEE. V lost 4 bases and J lost 1, with 11 bases in between. This CDR3 reads CASSAGQLNYGYTF. CDR3 in DNA: TGTGCCAGCAGCGCCGGACAGCTTAACTATGGCTACACCTTC.

This chain joins TRBV5-4 and TRBJ2-5; D uncertain. The CDR3 is made up of 11 amino acids. Per the germline V gene, CDR1 is SGHNT and CDR2 is YYREEE (reference sequence). Trimming cost V 4 bases and J 4 bases, with 5 bases left between them. The chain's CDR3 is CASSAGETQYF. The CDR3 region has the DNA TGTGCCAGCAGCGCCGGAGAGACCCAGTACTTC.